The 29 T cell receptor beta chains below were found in one sample sequenced in a study of T cell changes during pregnancy in multiple sclerosis. Libraries were prepared by immunoSEQ multiplex PCR; TCRdb keeps only in-frame clonotypes and omits some of them. The sample contains 25,000 to 35,000 clones, around 90% of which appear only once. The sequences come from CD8+ T cells from peripheral blood mononuclear cells, collected before pregnancy. The receptor source for this set is a female donor with multiple sclerosis, enrolled in a pregnancy study.

The chain combines TRBV6-5 with TRBJ2-7, with TRBD2 matching over 8 bases. Germline CDR1 is MNHEY and CDR2 is SVGAGI. V was pared by 4 bases and J by 6 bases, with 2 bases of the junction left unmatched. The CDR3 runs to 12 residues. The CDR3 DNA reads TGTGCCAGCAGTTCCGGGAGGGCCGAGCAGTACTTC. Its protein is CASSSGRAEQYF.

This clone has a single count. V gene TRBV5-8 combines with J gene TRBJ2-2; D not resolved. This CDR3 is 16 amino acids long. V gave up 2 bases and J gave up 3 bases, with 14 bases separating them. Germline loops: CDR1 SGHTS, CDR2 YDEGEE. In DNA, the CDR3 is TGTGCCAGCAGCTTATTTAACAGACCGGACACCGGGGAGCTGTTTTTT. Translating gives CASSLFNRPDTGELFF.

This chain connects TRBV27 to TRBJ2-5, with 7 bases lining up with TRBD2. There are 13 residues in the CDR3. V lost 8 bases and J lost 5; bases outside the gene matches: 8. Germline lookup yields CDR1 MNHEY and CDR2 SMNVEV (reference sequence). The CDR3 DNA reads as TGTGCCAGCGGGCGTGGGGGAGGGGAGACCCAGTACTTC. This sequence encodes CASGRGGGETQYF.

This clone has a handful of counts. At the DNA level, this CDR3 is encoded by other sequences in the same sample as well. The rearrangement joins TRBV6-5 to TRBJ2-1, with TRBD2 matching 14 bases. Germline V CDR1 and CDR2: MNHEY, SVGAGI. J was trimmed by 6 bases and V by 3 bases; bases with no gene match: 4. CDR3 size: 16 residues. The CDR3 loop reads CASSYTGLAGGNEQFF. CDR3 coding DNA: TGTGCCAGCAGTTATACCGGACTAGCGGGGGGCAATGAGCAGTTCTTC.

This chain uses TRBV19 with TRBJ2-3; 7 bases align to TRBD2. Germline CDR1 is LNHDA and CDR2 is SQIVND (reference sequence). The CDR3 is 16 amino acids. The V and J ends lost 3 bases and 3 bases, in that order; junction bases with no gene match: 9. CDR3 nucleotide sequence: TGTGCCAGTAGTATCTTGGGGGAGGGCCGAACAGATACGCAGTATTTT. It yields the protein CASSILGEGRTDTQYF.

Sample share makes this clone medium-sized. V and J are TRBV11-2 and TRBJ2-3, with TRBD2 as a possible D gene (5 bases). Per germline, CDR1 SGHAT and CDR2 FQNNGV. The CDR3 is 13 amino acids. The V end was cut by 5 bases, the J end by 6 bases, with 12 bases between. The CDR3 is CASSGGGTDTQYF. The CDR3 DNA reads as TGTGCCAGCAGCGGCGGAGGTACGGATACGCAGTATTTT.

J is TRBJ1-3 and V is TRBV9; 9 positions agree with TRBD1. CDR3 length: 15 residues. The V segment lost 2 bases and the J segment 8 bases; nucleotides outside the gene matches: 8. Germline CDR1 and CDR2: SGDLS and YYNGEE. The CDR3 here is CASSVQGTGSHTIYF. CDR3 DNA sequence: TGTGCCAGCAGCGTTCAGGGGACAGGGAGCCACACCATATATTTT.

Ten or more counts support this clone. The J gene is TRBJ2-1, the V gene TRBV6-4; TRBD2 matches 8 bases. The CDR3 is 15 amino acids. The V segment lost 1 base and the J segment 7 bases; nucleotides outside the gene matches: 6. Looked up from germline, CDR1 is MRHNA and CDR2 is SNTAGT. The CDR3 protein is CASSDFAGGLNEQFF. CDR3 in DNA: TGTGCCAGCAGTGACTTTGCGGGAGGTCTAAATGAGCAGTTCTTC.

The chain employs TRBV10-3 and TRBJ2-3; no definite D call. The CDR3 is made up of 16 amino acids. V shed 3 bases and J shed 4 bases, with 17 bases lying between them. Germline CDR1 ENHRY, CDR2 SYGVKD. For the CDR3, the DNA is TGTGCCATCAGTGACACCAGTGCAGATTACCCAGATACGCAGTATTTT. Its protein product is CAISDTSADYPDTQYF.

The rearrangement uses TRBV9 and TRBJ2-1, with 15 nucleotides matching TRBD2. The CDR3 runs 18 residues. Trimming cost V 4 bases and J 6 bases; bases outside gene matches: 11. CDR1 and CDR2 from the germline V gene are SGDLS and YYNGEE. CDR3 region: CASSSLPGLAGGSNEQFF. Here the CDR3 DNA reads TGTGCCAGCAGCTCACTTCCTGGACTAGCGGGAGGGAGCAATGAGCAGTTCTTC.

V and J are TRBV9 and TRBJ2-2; D possibly corresponds to TRBD1 (5 bases). With 0 bases removed from V and 7 bases from J, the gap between germline ends came to 7 bases. The CDR3 has 13 amino acids. Germline CDR1 is SGDLS and CDR2 is YYNGEE. CDR3 amino acids: CASSVVRDGELFF. Written as DNA, the CDR3 is TGTGCCAGCAGCGTAGTCAGGGACGGGGAGCTGTTTTTT.

This rearrangement joins TRBV10-3 to TRBJ2-1, with D possibly TRBD2 on 6 matching bases. Germline assignment: CDR1 ENHRY and CDR2 SYGVKD. The CDR3 loop spans 15 amino acids. Trimming left V 0 bases short and J 10 bases short, with 16 bases between. The CDR3 sequence is CAISESVPLLAEQFF. CDR3 sequence (DNA): TGTGCCATCAGTGAGTCCGTACCCCTTCTAGCGGAGCAGTTCTTC.

The genes are TRBV19 and TRBJ2-7, with D possibly TRBD2 on 5 matching bases. Trimming left V 5 bases short and J 2 bases short, with 10 bases between. This CDR3 has 13 amino acids. CDR1 and CDR2 from the germline V gene are LNHDA and SQIVND (reference sequence). The CDR3 DNA sequence: TGTGCCAGTAGTCCCGGGATCGCCTACGAGCAGTACTTC. It translates to CASSPGIAYEQYF.

The chain employs TRBV2 and TRBJ2-1; 10 bases agree with TRBD2. Germline lookup yields CDR1 SNHLY and CDR2 FYNNEI. The CDR3 runs 15 residues. Losses at the gene ends were 9 bases for V and 6 bases for J; bases not matched to a gene: 11. CDR3 DNA: TGTGCCAGGTTTCTAGCGGGAGCTGTCTCCAATGAGCAGTTCTTC. Translated: CARFLAGAVSNEQFF.

The J gene is TRBJ2-1, the V gene TRBV7-3, with D tentatively TRBD2 (6 bases). V lost 4 bases and J lost 0, with 10 bases in between. Germline assignment: CDR1 SGHTA and CDR2 FQGTGA. The CDR3 extends over 15 amino acids. CDR3 in DNA: TGTGCCAGCAGCTCCGGGGGTAGCTCCTACAATGAGCAGTTCTTC. Translation: CASSSGGSSYNEQFF.

The rearrangement uses TRBV7-2 and TRBJ2-1; tentatively, D is TRBD1 (5 bases). The CDR3 totals 15 residues. Trimming removed 5 bases at V and 6 bases at J, with 17 bases between. Germline V gene data show CDR1 as SGHTA and CDR2 as FQGNSA. The CDR3: CASSPALIQGNEQFF. The CDR3 DNA reads as TGTGCCAGCAGCCCCGCCCTGATTCAGGGCAATGAGCAGTTCTTC.

The chain carries TRBV5-1 and TRBJ2-7, with D perhaps TRBD2 (7 bases). The germline V gene encodes CDR1 SGHRS and CDR2 YFSETQ. This CDR3 contains 15 residues. V gave up 4 bases and J gave up 0 bases, with 14 bases separating them. The CDR3 nucleotides are TGCGCCAGCAGCGGGGGGGCAGGTAGCTCCTACGAGCAGTACTTC. The encoded protein is CASSGGAGSSYEQYF.

CDR3 nucleotide sequence: TGTGCCAGCAGCTTAATCGTTGAAAAACTGTTTTTT. It is translated as CASSLIVEKLFF. V usage is TRBV7-9 and J usage is TRBJ1-4; D ambiguous. V lost 2 bases and J 7 bases, leaving 5 bases between the germline ends. Germline assignment: CDR1 SEHNR and CDR2 FQNEAQ (reference sequence). This CDR3 has 12 residues.

This chain joins TRBV4-3 and TRBJ2-7; 9 bases match TRBD1. V lost 0 bases to trimming and J lost 5 bases; unmatched junction nucleotides: 17. Germline CDR1 LGHNA, CDR2 YSLEER. This CDR3 is 19 amino acids long. The CDR3 sequence is CASSQDEEWGGQGLHEQYF. In DNA, the CDR3 is TGCGCCAGCAGCCAAGATGAAGAGTGGGGTGGACAGGGGCTGCACGAGCAGTACTTC.

The chain uses TRBV7-8 and TRBJ2-1; 7 bases are shared with TRBD2. This CDR3 has 16 residues. V shed 1 base and J 2 bases; nucleotides not matched to a gene: 5. Germline values: CDR1 SGHVS, CDR2 FQNEAQ. CDR3 in DNA: TGTGCCAGCAGCTTAGGGCTAGCGGAGCCCTACAATGAGCAGTTCTTC. This codes for CASSLGLAEPYNEQFF.

This rearrangement joins TRBV9 to TRBJ1-6; D gene ambiguous. The V end lost 0 bases, the J end lost 8 bases, and 12 bases lay between the germline ends. CDR1 is SGDLS and CDR2 is YYNGEE in the germline V gene. This CDR3 is built from 15 residues. The CDR3 spells CASSVGPLGHSPLHF. The CDR3 bases are TGTGCCAGCAGCGTAGGGCCGCTTGGTCATTCACCCCTCCACTTT.

V and J are TRBV15 and TRBJ1-4, with 7 bases that match TRBD1. The CDR3 covers 16 residues. CDR1 LNHNV and CDR2 YYDKDF come from the germline V gene (reference sequence). V trimming: 5 bases; J trimming: 6 bases; junction bases outside the gene matches: 12. The CDR3 loop reads CATSAQQTGLHEKLFF. CDR3 nucleotide sequence: TGTGCCACCAGCGCCCAACAGACAGGGTTACATGAAAAACTGTTTTTT.

J is TRBJ2-7 and V is TRBV11-2; TRBD2 matches at 7 bases. The CDR3 spans 12 residues. Per the germline V gene, CDR1 is SGHAT and CDR2 is FQNNGV. Unmatched junction bases numbered 0, after V lost 1 base and J lost 6 bases. CDR3 bases: TGTGCCAGCAGCTTAGGGGGGGGCGAGCAGTACTTC. It specifies CASSLGGGEQYF.

V gene TRBV12-1 combines with J gene TRBJ2-2; the table assigns TRBD1, which was not confirmed against the DNA. TRBV12-1 is an annotated pseudogene. CDR3 length: 15 residues. CDR3 nucleotide sequence: TGTGCCAGCAGCTTTGACAGGGGGGGCACCGGGGAGCTGTTTTTT. This codes for CASSFDRGGTGELFF.

The chain combines TRBV7-9 with TRBJ1-2, with D perhaps matching TRBD1 (6 bases). Deletions cut 1 base from V and 4 bases from J, with 13 bases between. CDR3 length: 15 residues. In germline, CDR1 is SEHNR, CDR2 FQNEAQ (reference sequence). The CDR3 bases are TGTGCCAGCAGCTTAGTAGGGACAAACCTCTATGGCTACACCTTC. This codes for CASSLVGTNLYGYTF.

Within the sample, this clone is medium-sized. The chain recombines TRBV1 with TRBJ2-1; the tabulated D call, TRBD2, remains unverified against the DNA. TRBV1 is a pseudogene. CDR3 size: 21 residues. CDR3 coding DNA: TGCACCAGCAGCCAAGATCCATTACCTAGCGGGGGGGCTAATTCCTACAATGAGCAGTTCTTC. Its protein product is CTSSQDPLPSGGANSYNEQFF.

This clone was picked up a small number of times. The rearrangement links TRBV7-3 to TRBJ2-1; 7 nucleotides agree with TRBD2. Germline lookup yields CDR1 SGHTA and CDR2 FQGTGA. The CDR3 consists of 16 residues. V shed 5 bases and J 3 bases; nucleotides not matched to a gene: 10. The CDR3 DNA follows: TGTGCCAGCAGCACCGGGGTCGGGACTAACTACAATGAGCAGTTCTTC. Protein sequence: CASSTGVGTNYNEQFF. The whole variable domain, remainder taken from reference TRBV7-3 and TRBJ2-1, is GAGVSQTPSNKVTEKGKYVELRCDPISGHTALYWYRQSLGQGPEFLIYFQGTGAADDSGLPNDRFFAVRPEGSVSTLKIQRTERGDSAVYLCASSTGVGTNYNEQFFGPGTRLTVL.

The rearrangement links TRBV29-1 to TRBJ1-4; D gene ambiguous. This CDR3 has 14 residues. Trimming removed 6 bases from V and 6 bases from J, with 17 bases in between. Germline V gene data show CDR1 as SQVTM and CDR2 as ANQGSEA. The CDR3 is CSVRWRVSDEKLFF. The CDR3 region has the DNA TGCAGCGTGCGGTGGAGGGTTTCGGATGAAAAACTGTTTTTT.

The V gene is TRBV7-9, the J gene TRBJ1-6, with 7 bases that match TRBD1. There are 15 residues in the CDR3. Germline V gene data show CDR1 as SEHNR and CDR2 as FQNEAQ (reference sequence). Trimming removed 5 bases from V and 13 bases from J; junction bases left unmatched: 14. Here the CDR3 reads CASSPTGSSSSPLHF. Written as DNA, the CDR3 is TGTGCCAGCAGCCCGACAGGGTCGAGCTCTTCGCCCCTCCACTTT.